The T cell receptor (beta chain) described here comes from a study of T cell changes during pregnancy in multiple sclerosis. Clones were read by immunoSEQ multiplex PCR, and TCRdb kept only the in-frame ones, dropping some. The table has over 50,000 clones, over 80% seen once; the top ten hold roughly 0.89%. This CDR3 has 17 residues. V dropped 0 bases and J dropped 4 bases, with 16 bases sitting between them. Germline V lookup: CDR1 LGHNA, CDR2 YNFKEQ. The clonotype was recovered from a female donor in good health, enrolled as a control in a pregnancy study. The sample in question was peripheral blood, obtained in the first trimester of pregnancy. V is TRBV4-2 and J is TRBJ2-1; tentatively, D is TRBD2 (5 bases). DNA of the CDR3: TGTGCCAGCAGCCAAGACGCGTCTAGCCATAATTACAATGAGCAGTTCTTC. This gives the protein CASSQDASSHNYNEQFF.